The sequence of this TCR beta chain was determined in a study of T cells in Graves' hyperthyroidism and ophthalmopathy. At the level of the study: Blood was drawn when the patient was first diagnosed and still untreated.

Amplified regions were TCR beta CDR3 sequences from RNA transcripts. The primer set for the first-round RT-PCR of the TCR CDR3 was HTBI. Each CDR3 protein is one row after TCRdb ran MiXCR on the multiplex PCR reads. This sample has around 600,000 distinct CDR3 sequences, with approximately 15% found just once. CDR3 length: 13 amino acids. Germline CDR1 is MNHEY and CDR2 is SVGEGT. Trimming shortened V by 6 bases and J by 2 bases, and 10 bases separated the two germline ends. This clonotype was counted at least ten times. The gene calls are TRBV6-2 or TRBV6-3 and TRBJ1-2; D not resolved. Sequencing was carried out using blood. This TCR derives from a woman younger than 30 with Graves' ophthalmopathy. CDR3 in DNA: TGTGCCAGCAGGGAGGGAGAGAACTATGGCTACACCTTC. Its translation: CASREGENYGYTF.